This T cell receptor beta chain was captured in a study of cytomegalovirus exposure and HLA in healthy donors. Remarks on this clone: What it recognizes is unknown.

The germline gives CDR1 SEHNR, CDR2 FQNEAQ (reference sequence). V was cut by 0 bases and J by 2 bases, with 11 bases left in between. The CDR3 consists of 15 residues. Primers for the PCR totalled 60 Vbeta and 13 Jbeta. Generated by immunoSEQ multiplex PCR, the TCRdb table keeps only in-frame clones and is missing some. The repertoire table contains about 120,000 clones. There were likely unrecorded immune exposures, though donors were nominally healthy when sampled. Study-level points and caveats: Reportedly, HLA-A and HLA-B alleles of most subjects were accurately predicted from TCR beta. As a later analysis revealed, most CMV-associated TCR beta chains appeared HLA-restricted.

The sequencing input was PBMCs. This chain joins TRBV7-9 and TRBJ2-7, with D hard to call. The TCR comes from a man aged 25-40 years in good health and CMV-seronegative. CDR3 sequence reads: CASSLATVPPYEQYF. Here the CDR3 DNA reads TGTGCCAGCAGCTTAGCTACAGTCCCACCCTACGAGCAGTACTTC.